This T cell receptor beta chain was sequenced during a study of cytomegalovirus exposure and HLA in healthy donors. CDR3 length equals 15 residues. Germline CDR1 SGHDT, CDR2 YYEEEE. V was pared by 7 bases and J by 3 bases, with 19 bases between. The PCR contained 60 Vbeta and 13 Jbeta primers. Data came from immunoSEQ multiplex PCR; TCRdb stores just in-frame clones and leaves some out. Of roughly 170,000 clones listed, roughly 81% are singletons. The chain employs TRBV5-6 and TRBJ1-1, with no clear D. Sequences were obtained from PBMCs. The source is a girl between 5 and 17 years old in good health and CMV-seropositive. The CDR3, as DNA: TGTGCCAGCGGAGCGAGATCTTACCGGGACACTGAAGCTTTCTTT. It is translated as CASGARSYRDTEAFF.